This T cell receptor (beta chain) came from a study of human T cells and chemical hapten exposure. From germline, CDR1 is SNHLY and CDR2 FYNNEI. CDR3 size: 15 residues. The trim removed 8 bases at V and 3 bases at J, leaving 8 bases unmatched. In TCRdb, the RACE reads were re-called with MiXCR into one record per CDR3 protein. This table has some 110,000 distinct CDR3 sequences, around 11% appearing once. Time point here: patch test 3, about 24 weeks after DPC sensitization. This sample's treatment: therapeutic diphenylcyclopropenone sensitization with weekly scalp DPC. This clonotype was sampled from a woman in her forties or fifties with alopecia areata. Some clones in this sample may be carry-over from other donors' samples. This sample comprised whole blood, obtained in connection with sensitization to the hapten diphenylcyclopropenone (DPC). The chain joins TRBV2 to TRBJ2-1, with 9 bases matching TRBD1. The CDR3 region is CASQKGTGNYNEQFF. Here the CDR3 DNA reads TGTGCCAGCCAGAAAGGGACAGGGAACTACAATGAGCAGTTCTTC.